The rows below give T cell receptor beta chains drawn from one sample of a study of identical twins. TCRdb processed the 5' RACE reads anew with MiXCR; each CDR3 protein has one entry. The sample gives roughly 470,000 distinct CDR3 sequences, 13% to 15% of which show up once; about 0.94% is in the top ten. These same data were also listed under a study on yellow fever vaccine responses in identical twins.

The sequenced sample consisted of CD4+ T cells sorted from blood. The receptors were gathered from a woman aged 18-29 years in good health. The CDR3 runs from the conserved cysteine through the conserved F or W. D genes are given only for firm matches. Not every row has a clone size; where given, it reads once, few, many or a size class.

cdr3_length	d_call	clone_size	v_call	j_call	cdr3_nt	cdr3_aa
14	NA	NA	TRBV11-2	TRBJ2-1	TGTGCCAGCAGCTCCCCGAGACACTACAATGAGCAGTTCTTC	CASSSPRHYNEQFF
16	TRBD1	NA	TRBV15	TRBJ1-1	TGTGCCACCAGCAGACCGGACAGGGGGATGGGCACTGAAGCTTTCTTT	CATSRPDRGMGTEAFF
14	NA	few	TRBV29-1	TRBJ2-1	TGCAGCGTTGACCACGGCCAGACCTACAATGAGCAGTTCTTC	CSVDHGQTYNEQFF
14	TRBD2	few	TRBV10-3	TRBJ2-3	TGTGCCATCAGTGTGGGAGGGGCCGGCGATACGCAGTATTTT	CAISVGGAGDTQYF
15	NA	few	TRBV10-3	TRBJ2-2	TGTGCCATCAGTGCCTCCTTTACAGGGCCCGGGGAGCTGTTTTTT	CAISASFTGPGELFF
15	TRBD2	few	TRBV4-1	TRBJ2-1	TGCGCCAGCAGCCAAGCTAGCGGGATAAACAATGAGCAGTTCTTC	CASSQASGINNEQFF
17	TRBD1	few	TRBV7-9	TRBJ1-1	TGTGCCAGCAGCTTAGACCCTCCGGGACAGCCGTACACTGAAGCTTTCTTT	CASSLDPPGQPYTEAFF
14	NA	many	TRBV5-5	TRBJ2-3	TGTGCCAGCTCCCAGGCGCCTAGCACAGATACGCAGTATTTT	CASSQAPSTDTQYF
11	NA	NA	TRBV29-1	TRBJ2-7	TGCAGCGTTGAGGGGGGCTACGAGCAGTACTTC	CSVEGGYEQYF
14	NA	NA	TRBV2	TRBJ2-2	TGTGCCAGCGTTAGTAGGGCTGACACCGGGGAGCTGTTTTTT	CASVSRADTGELFF
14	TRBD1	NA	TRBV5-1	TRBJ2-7	TGCGCCAGCAGCTTTGGGGACAGGGCTGACGAGCAGTACTTC	CASSFGDRADEQYF
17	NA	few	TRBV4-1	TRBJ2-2	TGCGCCAGCAGCCGAACCTTCCCAGGGGCGACCACCGGGGAGCTGTTTTTT	CASSRTFPGATTGELFF
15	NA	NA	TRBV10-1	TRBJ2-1	TGCGCCAGCAGTGAGACAGGGAGCTCCTACAATGAGCAGTTCTTC	CASSETGSSYNEQFF
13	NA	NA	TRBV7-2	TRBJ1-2	TGTGCCAGCAGCCACAACCTGGTTGATGGCTACACCTTC	CASSHNLVDGYTF
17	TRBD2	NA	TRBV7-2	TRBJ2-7	TGTGCCAGCAGCCGAAGACTCGGACTAGCGGGAGCGGGGGAGCAGTACTTC	CASSRRLGLAGAGEQYF
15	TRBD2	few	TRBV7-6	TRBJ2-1	TGTGCCAGCAGCTTGTTAAGCGGGGGGGTTAATGAGCAGTTCTTC	CASSLLSGGVNEQFF
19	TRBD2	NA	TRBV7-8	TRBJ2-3	TGTGCCAGCAGCCCAATCCCGCTGCCTAGCGGGAGGTGGGCAGATACGCAGTATTTT	CASSPIPLPSGRWADTQYF
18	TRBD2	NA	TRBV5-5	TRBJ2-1	TGTGCCAGCAGCTTGGGGACTAGCGGGAGGAGGTCCTACAATGAGCAGTTCTTC	CASSLGTSGRRSYNEQFF
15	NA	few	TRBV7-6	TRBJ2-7	TGTGCCAGCAGCTTAGTCGGGCCACAATCCTACGAGCAGTACTTC	CASSLVGPQSYEQYF
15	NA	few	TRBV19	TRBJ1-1	TGTGCCAGTAGTATCCAGAGAGTGACAGCCACTGAAGCTTTCTTT	CASSIQRVTATEAFF
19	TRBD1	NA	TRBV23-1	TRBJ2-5	TGCGCCAGCAGTCGGATCCGGGACAGGGTGGTGTATGGAGGGGAGACCCAGTACTTC	CASSRIRDRVVYGGETQYF
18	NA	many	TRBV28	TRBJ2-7	TGTGCCAGCAGTCCCCGACAGATAGGCAGGTTTTTAGCCTACGAGCAGTACTTC	CASSPRQIGRFLAYEQYF
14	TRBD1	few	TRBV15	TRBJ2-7	TGTGCCACCAGCAGAGGAAGGGGGCTAAACGAGCAGTACTTC	CATSRGRGLNEQYF
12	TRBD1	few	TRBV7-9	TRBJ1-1	TGTGCCAGCAGCACGGGGACAGCTGAAGCTTTCTTT	CASSTGTAEAFF
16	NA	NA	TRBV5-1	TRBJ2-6	TGCGCCAGCAGCTTGGAAGCCCGCTCTGGGGCCAACGTCCTGACTTTC	CASSLEARSGANVLTF
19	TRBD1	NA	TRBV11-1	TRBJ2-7	TGTGCCAGCAGCTATGGGGTCCGGGACAGGGCAACCCATACCTACGAGCAGTACTTC	CASSYGVRDRATHTYEQYF
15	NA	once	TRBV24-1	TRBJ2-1	TGTGCCACCAGTGTTTTGGGTGGAGCCTACAATGAGCAGTTCTTC	CATSVLGGAYNEQFF
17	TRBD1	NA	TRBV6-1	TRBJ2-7	TGTGCCAGCAGCCTCTCCCGGGACAGGGCGGCCGGGGACGAGCAGTACTTC	CASSLSRDRAAGDEQYF
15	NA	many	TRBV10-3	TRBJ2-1	TGTGCCATCAGATCAGGGTCGGGGACCTCTCATGAGCAGTTCTTC	CAIRSGSGTSHEQFF
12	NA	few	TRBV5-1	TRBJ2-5	TGCGCCAGCAGCATCAGCGGGGAGACCCAGTACTTC	CASSISGETQYF
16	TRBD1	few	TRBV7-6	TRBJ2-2	TGTGCCAGCAGCAGACCCGGGACAGGGAGCACCGGGGAGCTGTTTTTT	CASSRPGTGSTGELFF
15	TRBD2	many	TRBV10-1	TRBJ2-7	TGCGCCAGCAGCCCCGGGACTAGCGGGAGAATCGAGCAGTACTTC	CASSPGTSGRIEQYF
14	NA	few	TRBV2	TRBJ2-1	TGTGCCAGCAGTGAGCAGGGCTCCTACAATGAGCAGTTCTTC	CASSEQGSYNEQFF
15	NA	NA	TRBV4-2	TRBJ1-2	TGTGCCAGCAGCCAAGCCGGGGCAGGGCCCTATGGCTACACCTTC	CASSQAGAGPYGYTF
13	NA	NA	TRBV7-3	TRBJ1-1	TGTGCCAGCAGCGCGGACACGAGGGCTGAAGCTTTCTTT	CASSADTRAEAFF
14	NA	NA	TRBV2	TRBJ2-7	TGTGCCAGCAGAGGGGAAGGAGGGCGAGGCGAGCAGTACTTC	CASRGEGGRGEQYF
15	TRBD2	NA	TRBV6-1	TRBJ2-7	TGTGCCAGCAGCCGACTAGCGGACACGGAGTACGAGCAGTACTTC	CASSRLADTEYEQYF
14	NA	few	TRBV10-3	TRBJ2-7	TGTGCCATCAGTGAGTCTAGCCTGGCTTACGAGCAGTACTTC	CAISESSLAYEQYF
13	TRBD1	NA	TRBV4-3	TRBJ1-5	TGCGCCAGCGCTCGACAGGGAGGGCAGCCCCAGCATTTT	CASARQGGQPQHF
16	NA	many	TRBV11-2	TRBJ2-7	TGTGCCAGCAGCTCTAGCTGGCAGTCATTGAACCACGAGCAGTACTTC	CASSSSWQSLNHEQYF
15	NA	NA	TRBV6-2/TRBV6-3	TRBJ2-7	TGTGCCAGCAGTTACTCGGACCGCATAAACTACGAGCAGTACTTC	CASSYSDRINYEQYF
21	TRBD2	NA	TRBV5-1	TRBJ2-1	TGCGCCAGCAGCTTGGCGGGGGGAAGAACTAGCGGGAGTAGAACCTACAATGAGCAGTTCTTC	CASSLAGGRTSGSRTYNEQFF
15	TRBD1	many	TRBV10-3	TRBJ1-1	TGTGCCATCAGGGGGGGGACAGGGGACAACACTGAAGCTTTCTTT	CAIRGGTGDNTEAFF
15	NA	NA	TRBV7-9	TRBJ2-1	TGTGCCAGCAGCTTAGCGGGGGGGCCTGACAATGAGCAGTTCTTC	CASSLAGGPDNEQFF
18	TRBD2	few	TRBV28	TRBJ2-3	TGTGCCAGCAGTTTATGGTCCGCGCGGGGGGTGAGCACAGATACGCAGTATTTT	CASSLWSARGVSTDTQYF
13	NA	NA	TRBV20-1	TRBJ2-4	TGCAGTGCATCCACTCTAGCCAAAAACATTCAGTACTTC	CSASTLAKNIQYF
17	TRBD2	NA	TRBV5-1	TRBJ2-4	TGCGCCAGCAGCTGGACTAGCGGGGGGGTAGCCAAAAACATTCAGTACTTC	CASSWTSGGVAKNIQYF
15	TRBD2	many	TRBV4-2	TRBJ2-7	TGTGCCAGCAGCCAAGAATTAGCGGGAGTCCACGAGCAGTACTTC	CASSQELAGVHEQYF
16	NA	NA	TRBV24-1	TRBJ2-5	TGTGCCACCAGTGATCCCATCGCAGGAGGTTCAGAGACCCAGTACTTC	CATSDPIAGGSETQYF
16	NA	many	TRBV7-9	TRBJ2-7	TGTGCCAGCAGCTCCGATGGGCCCGCTCGCAACTACGAGCAGTACTTC	CASSSDGPARNYEQYF
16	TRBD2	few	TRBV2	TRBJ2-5	TGTGCCAGCAGAAGCTCACTAGCGGGGTACCAAGAGACCCAGTACTTC	CASRSSLAGYQETQYF
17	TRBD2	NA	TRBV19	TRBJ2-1	TGTGCCAGTAGTGCGACTAGCGGGAGGGCACTCTACAATGAGCAGTTCTTC	CASSATSGRALYNEQFF
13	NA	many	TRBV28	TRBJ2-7	TGTGCCAGCAGTTTATACGGTTCCTACGAGCAGTACTTC	CASSLYGSYEQYF
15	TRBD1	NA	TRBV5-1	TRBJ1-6	TGCGCCAGCAGCTCGCTCGGACAGGGCGGATCACCCCTCCACTTT	CASSSLGQGGSPLHF
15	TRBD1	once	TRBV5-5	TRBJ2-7	TGTGCCAGCAGCCACCTGAGACAGGGGCCCTACGAGCAGTACTTC	CASSHLRQGPYEQYF
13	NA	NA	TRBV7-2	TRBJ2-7	TGTGCCAGCAGCTTACCAGTGACCTACGAGCAGTACTTC	CASSLPVTYEQYF
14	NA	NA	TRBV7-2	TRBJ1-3	TGTGCCAGCAGCTTAGTGGGAAGGGGAGACACCATATATTTT	CASSLVGRGDTIYF
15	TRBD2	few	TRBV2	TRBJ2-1	TGTGCCAGCAGTAAAATCCAACTAGCGGTCAATGAGCAGTTCTTC	CASSKIQLAVNEQFF
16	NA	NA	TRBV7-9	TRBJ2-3	TGTGCCAGCAGCTTTACGACAGCGCCCGGGGCAGATACGCAGTATTTT	CASSFTTAPGADTQYF
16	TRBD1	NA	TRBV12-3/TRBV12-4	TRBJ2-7	TGTGCCAGCAGTCCGCACCGGGGACAGGTGCTTTACGAGCAGTACTTC	CASSPHRGQVLYEQYF